This T cell receptor beta chain was found in a study of response to subunit inactivated influenza vaccine. TCRdb reprocessed the RT-PCR reads via MiXCR and lists one record per CDR3 protein. The table shows roughly 550,000 distinct CDR3 sequences, with roughly 25% occurring only once. The CDR3 totals 17 residues. V lost 3 bases, J lost 4 bases, and 19 bases lay in between. This sample also belongs to another study, concerning T cells expressing NK-cell markers. Turning to that study: 5'RACE template switching with UMIs produced the TCR beta cDNA. It was sorted CD3+CD56-NKG2C+, CD3+CD56+NKG2C- and CD3+CD56+NKG2C+ T cells that provided the TCR beta repertoires. Seven HCMV-seropositive donors and one seronegative donor made up the eight sequenced donors. Several experiments confined sorting to alpha-beta TCR T cells with an anti-gamma-delta TCR antibody. NKG2C+ dominant clonotype frequencies in about six donors were about 1.0-7.5% of CD8+ T cells.

This TCR was sampled from a man aged 50-59 years who received an inactivated influenza vaccine. The sample in question was CD4+ T cells sorted from PBMCs, obtained 11 to 12 days after vaccination. The chain uses TRBV12-3 or TRBV12-4 and TRBJ1-3; D call uncertain. CDR3 loop: CASSFSILAEAGNTIYF. DNA of the CDR3: TGTGCCAGCAGTTTTAGTATCCTGGCCGAGGCCGGAAACACCATATATTTT.